The rows below give T cell receptor beta chains drawn from one sample of a study of T cell repertoires and HLA-DP antigens. Assay: immunoSEQ multiplex PCR; the TCRdb copy retains only in-frame clones and omits some. The sample has roughly 110,000 clones, 80% to 95% seen once. Antigens for these TCRs are unknown. The sequenced sample was CD4+ T cells from PBMCs. Receptor source: a woman aged 18-30 years in good health and CMV-seronegative. Each CDR3 is given with its conserved first and last residue. D genes are given only for firm matches. Not all rows give a size; the values are once, few, many and, for expanded clones, a class.

d_gene,j_gene,abundance,v_gene,CDR3aa,CDR3nt
.,TRBJ1-3,.,TRBV19,CASSVRGVSGNTIYF,TGTGCCAGTAGTGTGCGAGGAGTCTCTGGAAACACCATATATTTT
TRBD1,TRBJ1-4,.,TRBV29-1,CSTQGEATNEKLFF,TGCAGCACCCAGGGGGAGGCAACTAATGAAAAACTGTTTTTT
TRBD1,TRBJ1-2,once,TRBV30,CACHGQGDSYGYTF,TGTGCCTGCCACGGACAGGGAGATTCCTATGGCTACACCTTC
.,TRBJ2-1,few,TRBV10-3,CAISPPDREQFF,TGTGCCATCAGTCCGCCGGACCGAGAGCAGTTCTTC
.,TRBJ1-1,.,TRBV18,CASSPAGSRPNTEAFF,TGTGCCAGCTCACCAGCAGGCTCCAGGCCCAACACTGAAGCTTTCTTT
.,TRBJ1-2,.,TRBV28,CASSGAGDGYTF,TGTGCCAGCAGTGGGGCAGGAGATGGCTACACCTTC
TRBD2,TRBJ2-5,.,TRBV7-8,CASSLMAGLQETQYF,TGTGCCAGCAGCTTAATGGCGGGACTACAAGAGACCCAGTACTTC
.,TRBJ2-6,.,TRBV28,CASSSPGQANVLTF,TGTGCCAGCAGTTCCCCAGGCCAAGCCAACGTCCTGACTTTC
.,TRBJ2-5,.,TRBV5-1,CASSFGETQYF,TGCGCCAGCAGCTTTGGAGAGACCCAGTACTTC
.,TRBJ2-2,.,TRBV19,CASSLGVQVLTGELFF,TGTGCCAGTAGTCTCGGGGTGCAGGTTCTCACCGGGGAGCTGTTTTTT
TRBD1,TRBJ1-6,.,TRBV28,CASSSQRQGGSYNSPLHF,TGTGCCAGCAGTTCCCAACGACAGGGAGGGTCCTATAATTCACCCCTCCACTTT
TRBD2,TRBJ2-1,.,TRBV4-1,CASSQQALRTSGRARAHNEQFF,TGCGCCAGCAGCCAGCAGGCGCTTCGGACTAGCGGGAGGGCCAGGGCCCACAATGAGCAGTTCTTC
.,TRBJ2-1,.,TRBV7-2,CASSARRGSSYNEQFF,TGTGCCAGCAGCGCCCGCCGGGGCAGCTCCTACAATGAGCAGTTCTTC
TRBD2,TRBJ2-7,.,TRBV2,CASSEWASGSYEQYF,TGTGCCAGCAGTGAATGGGCTAGCGGGAGTTACGAGCAGTACTTC
.,TRBJ2-3,.,TRBV19,CASSISHGGADTDTQYF,TGTGCCAGTAGTATATCGCATGGGGGGGCAGACACAGATACGCAGTATTTT